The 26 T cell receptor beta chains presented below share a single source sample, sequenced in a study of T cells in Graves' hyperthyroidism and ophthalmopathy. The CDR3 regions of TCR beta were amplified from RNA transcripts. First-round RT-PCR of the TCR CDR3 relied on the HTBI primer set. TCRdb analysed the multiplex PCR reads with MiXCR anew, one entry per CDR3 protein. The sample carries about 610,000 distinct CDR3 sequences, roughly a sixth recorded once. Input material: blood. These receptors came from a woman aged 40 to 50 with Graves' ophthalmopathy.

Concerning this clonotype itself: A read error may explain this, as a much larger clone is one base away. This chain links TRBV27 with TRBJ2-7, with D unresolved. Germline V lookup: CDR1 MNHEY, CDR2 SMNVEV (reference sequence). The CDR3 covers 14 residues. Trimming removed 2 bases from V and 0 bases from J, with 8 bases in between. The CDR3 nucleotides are TGTGCCAGCAGTTTAAGACGGAGCTCCTACGAGCAGTACTTC. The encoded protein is CASSLRRSSYEQYF.

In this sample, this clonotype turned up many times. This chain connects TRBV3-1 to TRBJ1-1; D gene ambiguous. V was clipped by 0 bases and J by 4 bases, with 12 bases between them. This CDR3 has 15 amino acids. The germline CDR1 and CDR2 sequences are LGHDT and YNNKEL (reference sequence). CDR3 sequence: CASSQDLARGTEAFF. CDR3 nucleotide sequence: TGTGCCAGCAGCCAAGATTTGGCGCGGGGCACTGAAGCTTTCTTT. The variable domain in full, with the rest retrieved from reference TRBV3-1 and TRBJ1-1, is DTAVSQTPKYLVTQMGNDKSIKCEQNLGHDTMYWYKQDSKKFLKIMFSYNNKELIINETVPNRFSPKSPDKAHLNLHINSLELGDSAVYFCASSQDLARGTEAFFGQGTRLTVV.

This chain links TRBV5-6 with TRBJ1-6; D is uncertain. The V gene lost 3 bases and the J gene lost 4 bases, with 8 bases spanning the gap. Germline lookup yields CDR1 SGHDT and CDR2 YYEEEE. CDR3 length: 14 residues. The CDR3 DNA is TGTGCCAGCAGCTCGAACACTTATAATTCACCCCTCCACTTT. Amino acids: CASSSNTYNSPLHF.

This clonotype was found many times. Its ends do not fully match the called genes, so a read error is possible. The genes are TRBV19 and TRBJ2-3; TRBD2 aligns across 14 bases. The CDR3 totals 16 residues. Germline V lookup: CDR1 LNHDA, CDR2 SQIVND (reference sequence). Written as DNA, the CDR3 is TGCGCCAGCAGCCGACTAGCGGGGGGGAGCACAGATACGCAGTATTTT. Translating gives CASSRLAGGSTDTQYF.

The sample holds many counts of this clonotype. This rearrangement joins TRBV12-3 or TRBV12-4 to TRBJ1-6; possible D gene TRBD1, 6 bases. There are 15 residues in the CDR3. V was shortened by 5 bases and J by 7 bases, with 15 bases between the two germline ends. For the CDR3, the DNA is TGTGCCAGCAGTCTACAGGGATTAGTCAATTCACCCCTCCACTTT. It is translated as CASSLQGLVNSPLHF.

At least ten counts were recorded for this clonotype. CDR3 coding DNA: TGTGCCAGCACAACCCCTAGCGGGAGGCCGGGGGAGCAGTACTTC. Amino acids: CASTTPSGRPGEQYF. The rearrangement uses TRBV28 and TRBJ2-7; TRBD2 matches 11 bases. The germline V gene encodes CDR1 MDHEN and CDR2 SYDVKM. V trimming: 7 bases; J trimming: 7 bases; junction bases outside the gene matches: 12. The CDR3 loop spans 15 amino acids.

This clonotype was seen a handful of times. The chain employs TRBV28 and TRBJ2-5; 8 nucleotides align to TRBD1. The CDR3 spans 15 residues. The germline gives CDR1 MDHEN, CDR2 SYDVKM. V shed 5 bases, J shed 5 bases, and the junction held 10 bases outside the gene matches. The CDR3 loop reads CASSLRTGLRETQYF. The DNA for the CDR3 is TGTGCCAGCAGTCTAAGGACAGGGCTTCGGGAGACCCAGTACTTC.

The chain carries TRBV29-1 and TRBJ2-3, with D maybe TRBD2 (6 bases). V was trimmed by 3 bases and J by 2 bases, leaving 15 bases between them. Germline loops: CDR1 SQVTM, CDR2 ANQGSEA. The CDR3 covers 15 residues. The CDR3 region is CSVERAGRLTDTQYF. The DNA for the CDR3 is TGCAGCGTTGAGAGGGCGGGGAGGCTCACAGATACGCAGTATTTT.

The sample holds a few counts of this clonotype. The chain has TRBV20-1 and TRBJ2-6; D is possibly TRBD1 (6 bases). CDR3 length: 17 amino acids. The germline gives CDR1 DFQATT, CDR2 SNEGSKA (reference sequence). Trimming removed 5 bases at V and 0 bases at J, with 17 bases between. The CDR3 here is CSALSTGRSSGANVLTF. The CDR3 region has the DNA TGCAGTGCTCTCTCGACAGGTCGGAGCTCTGGGGCCAACGTCCTGACTTTC.

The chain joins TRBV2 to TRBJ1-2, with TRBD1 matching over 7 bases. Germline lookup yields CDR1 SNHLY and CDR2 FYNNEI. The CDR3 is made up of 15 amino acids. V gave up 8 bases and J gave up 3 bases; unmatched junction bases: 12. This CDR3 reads CASGGLRGRDYGYTF. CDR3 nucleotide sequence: TGTGCCAGCGGAGGGTTGAGGGGGCGAGACTATGGCTACACCTTC.

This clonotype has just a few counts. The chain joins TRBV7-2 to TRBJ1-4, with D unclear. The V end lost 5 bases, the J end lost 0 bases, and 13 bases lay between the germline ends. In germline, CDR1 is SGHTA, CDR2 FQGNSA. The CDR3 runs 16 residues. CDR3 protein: CASSALGGATNEKLFF. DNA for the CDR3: TGTGCCAGCAGCGCTTTAGGAGGCGCAACTAATGAAAAACTGTTTTTT.

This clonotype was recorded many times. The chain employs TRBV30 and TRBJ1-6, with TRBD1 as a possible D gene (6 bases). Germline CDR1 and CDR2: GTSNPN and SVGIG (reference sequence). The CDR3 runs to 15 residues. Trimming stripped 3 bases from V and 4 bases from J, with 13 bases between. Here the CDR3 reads CAWRPGTPYNSPLHF. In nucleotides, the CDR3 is TGTGCCTGGAGGCCCGGGACACCATATAATTCACCCCTCCACTTT.

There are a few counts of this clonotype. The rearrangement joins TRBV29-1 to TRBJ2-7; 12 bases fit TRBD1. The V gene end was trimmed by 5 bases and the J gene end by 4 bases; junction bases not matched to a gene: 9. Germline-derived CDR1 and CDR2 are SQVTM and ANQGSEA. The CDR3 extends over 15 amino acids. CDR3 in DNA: TGCAGCGTTTCAAGACCGGGACAGGGGGCTTACGAGCAGTACTTC. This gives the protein CSVSRPGQGAYEQYF.

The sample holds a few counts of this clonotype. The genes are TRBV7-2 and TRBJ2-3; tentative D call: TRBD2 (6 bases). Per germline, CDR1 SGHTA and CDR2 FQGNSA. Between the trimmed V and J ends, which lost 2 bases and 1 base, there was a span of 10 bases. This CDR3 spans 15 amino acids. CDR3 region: CASSLIRGGTDTQYF. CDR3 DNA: TGTGCCAGCAGCTTAATTCGCGGGGGCACAGATACGCAGTATTTT.

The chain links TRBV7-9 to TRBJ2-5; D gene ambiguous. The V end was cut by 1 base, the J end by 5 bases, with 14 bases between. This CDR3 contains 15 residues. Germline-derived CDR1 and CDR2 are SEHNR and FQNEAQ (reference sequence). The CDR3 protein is CASSLVATGSETQYF. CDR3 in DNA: TGTGCCAGCAGCTTAGTGGCTACCGGAAGCGAGACCCAGTACTTC.

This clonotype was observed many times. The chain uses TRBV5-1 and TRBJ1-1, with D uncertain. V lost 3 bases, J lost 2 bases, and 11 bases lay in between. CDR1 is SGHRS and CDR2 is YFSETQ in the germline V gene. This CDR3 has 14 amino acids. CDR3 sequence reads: CASSSKSGNTEAFF. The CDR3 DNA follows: TGCGCCAGCAGCTCCAAATCAGGCAACACTGAAGCTTTCTTT.

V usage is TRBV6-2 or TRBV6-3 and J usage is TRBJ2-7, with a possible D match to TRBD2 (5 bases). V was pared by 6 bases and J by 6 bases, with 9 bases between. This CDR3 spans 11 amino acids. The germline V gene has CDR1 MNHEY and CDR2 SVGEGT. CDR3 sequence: CASRRGSEQYF. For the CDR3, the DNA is TGTGCCAGCAGACGGGGATCCGAGCAGTACTTC.

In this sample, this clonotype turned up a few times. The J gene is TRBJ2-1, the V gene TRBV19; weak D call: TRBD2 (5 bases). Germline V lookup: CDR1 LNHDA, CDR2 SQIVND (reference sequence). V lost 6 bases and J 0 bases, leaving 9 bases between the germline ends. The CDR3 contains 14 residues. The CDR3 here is CASRDFSSYNEQFF. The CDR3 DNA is TGTGCCAGTAGGGACTTCAGCTCCTACAATGAGCAGTTCTTC.

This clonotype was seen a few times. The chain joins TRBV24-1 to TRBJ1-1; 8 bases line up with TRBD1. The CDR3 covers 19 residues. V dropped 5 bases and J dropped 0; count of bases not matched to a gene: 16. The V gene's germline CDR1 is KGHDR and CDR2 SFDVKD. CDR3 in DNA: TGTGCCACCAGTGGACTACGTGGGACAGGAGCCAATATGAACACTGAAGCTTTCTTT. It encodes CATSGLRGTGANMNTEAFF.

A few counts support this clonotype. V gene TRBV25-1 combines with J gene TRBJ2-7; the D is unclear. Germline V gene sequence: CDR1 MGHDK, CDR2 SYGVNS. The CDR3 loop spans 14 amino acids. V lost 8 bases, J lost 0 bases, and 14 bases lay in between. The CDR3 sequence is CASAPLVGSYEQYF. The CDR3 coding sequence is TGTGCCAGCGCTCCACTGGTTGGCTCCTACGAGCAGTACTTC.

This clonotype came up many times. Here the CDR3 reads CAISERTGGTEAFF. In DNA form, the CDR3 reads TGTGCCATCAGTGAGAGGACAGGGGGCACTGAAGCTTTCTTT. The chain couples TRBV10-3 to TRBJ1-1; 10 bases agree with TRBD1. V was pared by 2 bases and J by 4 bases, with 1 base of the junction left unmatched. Germline assignment: CDR1 ENHRY and CDR2 SYGVKD. This CDR3 spans 14 amino acids.

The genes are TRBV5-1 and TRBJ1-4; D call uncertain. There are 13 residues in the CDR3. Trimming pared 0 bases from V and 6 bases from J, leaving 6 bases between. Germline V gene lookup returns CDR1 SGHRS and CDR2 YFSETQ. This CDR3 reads CASSLVLDEKLFF. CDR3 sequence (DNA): TGCGCCAGCAGCTTGGTTTTGGATGAAAAACTGTTTTTT.

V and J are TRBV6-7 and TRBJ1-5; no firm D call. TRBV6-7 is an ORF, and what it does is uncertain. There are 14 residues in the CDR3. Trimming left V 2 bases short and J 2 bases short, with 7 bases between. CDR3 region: CASSYPQRNQPQHF. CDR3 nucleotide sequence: TGTGCCAGCAGTTACCCACAGCGCAATCAGCCCCAGCATTTT.

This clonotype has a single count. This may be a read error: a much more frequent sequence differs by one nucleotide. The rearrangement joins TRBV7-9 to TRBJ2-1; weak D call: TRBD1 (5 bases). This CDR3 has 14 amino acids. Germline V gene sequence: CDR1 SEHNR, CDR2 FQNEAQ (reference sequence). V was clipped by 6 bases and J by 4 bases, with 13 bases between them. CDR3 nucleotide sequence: TGTGCCAGCAGTCAGGGCTCCTTATACAATGAGCAGTTCTTC. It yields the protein CASSQGSLYNEQFF.

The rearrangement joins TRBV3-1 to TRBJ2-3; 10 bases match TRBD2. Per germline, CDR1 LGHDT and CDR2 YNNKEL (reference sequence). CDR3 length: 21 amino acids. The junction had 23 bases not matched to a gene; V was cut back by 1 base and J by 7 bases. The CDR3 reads CASSQVSSGSTKRIPIYTQYF. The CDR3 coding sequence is TGTGCCAGCAGCCAAGTATCTAGCGGGAGTACCAAGAGGATCCCAATTTATACGCAGTATTTT.

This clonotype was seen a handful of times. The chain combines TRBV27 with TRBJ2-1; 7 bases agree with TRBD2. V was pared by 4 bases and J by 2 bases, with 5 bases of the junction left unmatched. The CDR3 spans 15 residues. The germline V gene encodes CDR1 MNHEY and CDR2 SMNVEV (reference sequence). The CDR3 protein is CASSYGGGPYNEQFF. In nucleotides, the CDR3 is TGTGCCAGCAGTTACGGGGGAGGGCCCTACAATGAGCAGTTCTTC.